This entry features one T cell receptor (beta chain) sequence. The data derive from a study of blood T cell repertoires in COVID-19. Study-level background: From the United States, Italy and Spain came samples of acute and convalescent COVID-19. PBMCs, B-cell-depleted T cells, or T cells provided the cDNA or gDNA that made up the material.

TCRdb's copy holds only in-frame clones and misses some; the assay was immunoSEQ multiplex PCR. The data show hundreds of thousands of clones, around 87% seen once. Losses at the gene ends were 0 bases for V and 5 bases for J; bases not matched to a gene: 13. The length of the CDR3 is 18 residues. Germline V gene lookup returns CDR1 LGHNA and CDR2 YNFKEQ. One Seattle source followed patients from active infection through their disease course. The material sequenced was peripheral blood. The chain is built from TRBV4-2 and TRBJ2-3, with 8 bases matching TRBD2. This sequence originates from a woman aged 55-70 years with COVID-19, enrolled during active disease. In DNA form, the CDR3 reads TGTGCCAGCAGCCAAGAGGCCGGATACGGGGGGGGTAGAGATACGCAGTATTTT. The encoded protein is CASSQEAGYGGGRDTQYF.